This record looks at one T cell receptor (beta chain) sequence and its context. This sample is part of a study of CD8 T cells in Susac syndrome. Random hexamers were used to reverse transcribe the RNA input (about 0.5 to 1 ug). TCRdb recomputed calls from the immunoSEQ multiplex PCR reads with MiXCR, one row per CDR3 protein. Among roughly 200,000 distinct CDR3 sequences listed, 95% were seen once. Germline V gives CDR1 SGHDT, CDR2 YYEEEE. The V end lost 2 bases, the J end lost 4 bases, and 9 bases lay between the germline ends. The CDR3 consists of 14 residues. The chain is built from TRBV5-6 and TRBJ2-2; D call uncertain. The sequence was collected from a human donor with multiple sclerosis. Sequencing input: CD4+ T cells from PBMCs. For the CDR3, the DNA is TGTGCCAGCAGCTTAAAGGGTCCCACCGGGGAGCTGTTTTTT. As protein: CASSLKGPTGELFF.